Each of the 22 T cell receptor beta chains below was sequenced from the same sample in a study of cytomegalovirus exposure and HLA in healthy donors. PCR was performed using 60 Vbeta and 13 Jbeta primers. Libraries were prepared by immunoSEQ multiplex PCR; TCRdb keeps only in-frame clonotypes and omits some of them. The sample lists 80,000 or so clones, roughly 76% occurring once. The sequenced material came from PBMCs. The receptors come from a male donor in good health and CMV-seropositive.

V and J are TRBV30 and TRBJ2-1; no firm D call. There are 14 residues in the CDR3. V gave up 0 bases and J gave up 5 bases, with 11 bases separating them. From germline, CDR1 is GTSNPN and CDR2 SVGIG (reference sequence). CDR3 DNA sequence: TGTGCCTGGAGTGTTCTAAGACTGAACAATGAGCAGTTCTTC. Protein sequence: CAWSVLRLNNEQFF.

This chain links TRBV27 with TRBJ2-2, with D perhaps TRBD1 (5 bases). Trimming removed 5 bases from V and 4 bases from J, with 14 bases in between. Looked up from germline, CDR1 is MNHEY and CDR2 is SMNVEV (reference sequence). The CDR3 runs to 15 residues. The CDR3 protein is CASSEDTAGTGELFF. CDR3 coding DNA: TGTGCCAGCAGTGAGGACACTGCTGGCACCGGGGAGCTGTTTTTT.

This clone was seen only a few times. The V gene is TRBV4-2, the J gene TRBJ2-7, with no clear D. This CDR3 contains 13 residues. Germline-derived CDR1 and CDR2 are LGHNA and YNFKEQ. Between the trimmed V and J ends, which lost 0 bases and 6 bases, there was a span of 9 bases. The CDR3 here is CASSQEGVTEQYF. The DNA for the CDR3 is TGTGCCAGCAGCCAAGAAGGAGTAACCGAGCAGTACTTC.

The V call is TRBV4-1, the J call TRBJ1-2; D is unresolved. There are 13 residues in the CDR3. The germline V gene has CDR1 MGHRA and CDR2 YSYEKL. The V gene lost 1 base and the J gene lost 0 bases, with 3 bases spanning the gap. DNA for the CDR3: TGCGCCAGCAGCCAAGTATCTAACTATGGCTACACCTTC. Amino acid sequence: CASSQVSNYGYTF.

This clone was counted a few times. The chain combines TRBV7-9 with TRBJ2-5; 7 bases agree with TRBD2. CDR1 and CDR2 (germline): SEHNR, FQNEAQ (reference sequence). J lost 10 bases, V lost 4 bases, and 18 bases had no gene match. The CDR3 is made up of 16 amino acids. The CDR3 bases are TGTGCCAGCAGCTCCCGGGACTACGAGACCCGAATGGGCCAGTACTTC. This codes for CASSSRDYETRMGQYF.

V and J are TRBV5-4 and TRBJ2-2, with TRBD2 matching 8 bases. The trim removed 0 bases at V and 4 bases at J, leaving 14 bases unmatched. The CDR3 loop spans 19 amino acids. CDR1 is SGHNT and CDR2 is YYREEE in the germline V gene (reference sequence). This CDR3 reads CASSLGVTSGGGSTGELFF. The CDR3 nucleotides are TGTGCCAGCAGCTTGGGAGTCACTAGCGGCGGGGGGTCCACCGGGGAGCTGTTTTTT.

The chain combines TRBV29-1 with TRBJ1-2, with D possibly matching TRBD1 (6 bases). CDR3 length: 14 residues. Germline CDR1 and CDR2: SQVTM and ANQGSEA. CDR3 DNA: TGCAGTCCCCAGCCCGGACAGAGAACGTGTGGCTACACCTTC. This sequence encodes CSPQPGQRTCGYTF.

V is TRBV4-3 and J is TRBJ2-2, with no clear D. The V end lost 1 base, the J end lost 3 bases, and 6 bases lay between the germline ends. The CDR3 covers 14 residues. Germline V gene sequence: CDR1 LGHNA, CDR2 YSLEER. This CDR3 reads CASSQAQDTGELFF. DNA of the CDR3: TGCGCCAGCAGCCAAGCGCAGGACACCGGGGAGCTGTTTTTT.

The sample holds a few counts of this clone. CDR3 in amino acids: CASSFTRDTGELFF. The CDR3 coding sequence is TGTGCCAGCAGCTTTACGCGAGACACCGGGGAGCTGTTTTTT. The chain employs TRBV7-2 and TRBJ2-2; D is unclear. V was trimmed by 3 bases and J by 3 bases, leaving 8 bases between them. The CDR3 consists of 14 residues. CDR1 and CDR2 from the germline V gene are SGHTA and FQGNSA.

V and J are TRBV7-9 and TRBJ1-4; possible D gene TRBD1, 5 bases. The CDR3 length is 15 residues. Per the germline V gene, CDR1 is SEHNR and CDR2 is FQNEAQ (reference sequence). Deletions cut 5 bases from V and 6 bases from J, with 16 bases between. CDR3 loop: CASSTRLKGHEKLFF. CDR3 DNA sequence: TGTGCCAGCAGCACCAGATTAAAGGGGCATGAAAAACTGTTTTTT.

The chain couples TRBV7-2 to TRBJ2-7; TRBD1 is a possible D gene (6 bases). Trimming removed 2 bases at V and 1 base at J, with 15 bases between. Germline values: CDR1 SGHTA, CDR2 FQGNSA. CDR3 length: 16 residues. In nucleotides, the CDR3 is TGTGCCAGCAGCTTAACGGGACAAACAGCTTCCTACGAGCAGTACTTC. Translation: CASSLTGQTASYEQYF.

This clone has more than one count but fewer than ten. The chain is built from TRBV5-4 and TRBJ1-1; 8 nucleotides line up with TRBD1. V gave up 4 bases and J gave up 1 base; unmatched junction bases: 3. CDR1 is SGHNT and CDR2 is YYREEE in the germline V gene (reference sequence). The CDR3 is 14 residues long. CDR3: CASSVGQGNTEAFF. The CDR3 DNA follows: TGTGCCAGCAGCGTTGGACAGGGGAACACTGAAGCTTTCTTT.

V is TRBV30 and J is TRBJ1-1; D unclear. The CDR3 is made up of 13 amino acids. Germline V lookup: CDR1 GTSNPN, CDR2 SVGIG (reference sequence). V was clipped by 4 bases and J by 1 base, with 10 bases between them. In nucleotides, the CDR3 is TGTGCCTGGACGAGGGCGGGGAACACTGAAGCTTTCTTT. The encoded protein is CAWTRAGNTEAFF.

This chain connects TRBV6-5 to TRBJ2-7; maybe TRBD1 (5 bases). The CDR3 runs to 15 residues. With 6 bases removed from V and 0 bases from J, the gap between germline ends came to 15 bases. The germline gives CDR1 MNHEY, CDR2 SVGAGI. The CDR3 bases are TGTGCCAGCAGCATAGGGGTTGGCGGCTCCTACGAGCAGTACTTC. Translated, it gives CASSIGVGGSYEQYF.

The chain uses TRBV6-8 and TRBJ1-5, with D possibly TRBD1 on 6 matching bases. The germline V and J ends were trimmed by 10 bases and 6 bases, with 19 bases remaining between them. Germline V CDR1 and CDR2: MNHGY, SAAAGT. The CDR3 consists of 14 residues. CDR3 loop: CANTAQGQPQPQHF. The CDR3 region has the DNA TGTGCCAACACCGCACAGGGCCAACCTCAGCCCCAGCATTTT.

The gene calls are TRBV7-8 and TRBJ2-3; TRBD2 is a possible D gene (5 bases). The V gene lost 1 base and the J gene lost 0 bases, with 8 bases spanning the gap. The CDR3 has 15 residues. Germline V CDR1 and CDR2: SGHVS, FQNEAQ. The CDR3 DNA sequence: TGTGCCAGCAGCTTAGGCGGGTTAAGCACAGATACGCAGTATTTT. This codes for CASSLGGLSTDTQYF. Using reference TRBV7-8 and TRBJ2-3 for the parts outside the CDR3, the full variable domain is GAGVSQSPRYKVAKRGQDVALRCDPISGHVSLFWYQQALGQGPEFLTYFQNEAQLDKSGLPSDRFFAERPEGSVSTLKIQRTQQEDSAVYLCASSLGGLSTDTQYFGPGTRLTVL.

V gene TRBV28 combines with J gene TRBJ1-5, with 9 bases that match TRBD1. V shed 6 bases, J shed 5 bases, and the junction held 11 bases outside the gene matches. The CDR3 runs 16 residues. Germline assignment: CDR1 MDHEN and CDR2 SYDVKM. The CDR3 nucleotides are TGTGCCAGCAGGCGGCTTGGTACAGGGGGCCATCAGCCCCAGCATTTT. Protein: CASRRLGTGGHQPQHF.

V and J are TRBV28 and TRBJ1-4; TRBD1 matches 7 bases. CDR1 MDHEN and CDR2 SYDVKM come from the germline V gene. V was pared by 6 bases and J by 8 bases, with 12 bases of the junction left unmatched. The CDR3 covers 15 residues. The CDR3: CASSLGTATPEKLFF. CDR3 nucleotides: TGTGCCAGCAGCCTCGGGACAGCAACCCCAGAAAAACTGTTTTTT.

Written as DNA, the CDR3 is TGTGCCAGCAGCTCCGGGGGACAGCAGTTCTTC. Amino acids: CASSSGGQQFF. The V gene is TRBV11-3, the J gene TRBJ2-1, with a tentative D call TRBD2 (6 bases). This CDR3 contains 11 residues. Trimming took 4 bases from V and 11 from J, leaving 9 bases between them. Germline V gene data show CDR1 as SGHNT and CDR2 as YENEEA.

This clone has a single count. The chain carries TRBV19 and TRBJ2-4, with D tentatively TRBD1 (6 bases). Germline V gene lookup returns CDR1 LNHDA and CDR2 SQIVND (reference sequence). The CDR3 spans 14 residues. The V end was cut by 4 bases, the J end by 0 bases, with 7 bases between. DNA for the CDR3: TGTGCCAGTAGTAACAGGGAAGCCAAAAACATTCAGTACTTC. Its protein product is CASSNREAKNIQYF.

The chain recombines TRBV12-5 with TRBJ2-5; D might be TRBD1 (5 bases). CDR3 length: 14 amino acids. The germline V gene encodes CDR1 LGHNT and CDR2 FRNRAP. With 6 bases removed from V and 1 base from J, the gap between germline ends came to 12 bases. The CDR3 DNA reads as TGTGCTAGTGGGCCTGGACACCCCCAAGAGACCCAGTACTTC. The encoded protein is CASGPGHPQETQYF.

V gene TRBV5-1 combines with J gene TRBJ2-7, with 9 bases identical to TRBD1. Germline V gene sequence: CDR1 SGHRS, CDR2 YFSETQ. The CDR3 is made up of 14 amino acids. V shed 4 bases, J shed 2 bases, and the junction held 4 bases outside the gene matches. The CDR3 nucleotides are TGCGCCAGCAGCCGGACAGGGGTTACCTACGAGCAGTACTTC. Translation gives CASSRTGVTYEQYF. The entire variable domain, with the rest obtained from reference TRBV5-1 and TRBJ2-7, is as follows: KAGVTQTPRYLIKTRGQQVTLSCSPISGHRSVSWYQQTPGQGLQFLFEYFSETQRNKGNFPGRFSGRQFSNSRSEMNVSTLELGDSALYLCASSRTGVTYEQYFGPGTRLTVT.